This T cell receptor (beta chain) was sequenced for a study of spatial heterogeneity in lung cancer. This sample's time point: sample taken at primary tumor resection. No cell sorting; template was whole RNA from tumor, lung tissue or PBMC. Untreated early-stage non-small cell lung cancer patients, about 70 in total, were the donors. Trimming left V 5 bases short and J 2 bases short, with 12 bases between. The CDR3 is made up of 14 amino acids. Germline V gene sequence: CDR1 SGHTA, CDR2 FQGNSA. At least ten counts were recorded for this clonotype. TCRdb passed the 5' RACE reads through MiXCR, listing each CDR3 protein once. The table includes 14,000 to 15,000 distinct CDR3 sequences, 11% detected once.

Sequenced material: PBMCs, taken at surgery. The chain is built from TRBV7-2 and TRBJ1-2, with no clear D. This TCR was recovered from a female donor with early-stage non-small cell lung cancer. The CDR3: CASSPYHGNYGYTF. CDR3 bases: TGTGCCAGCAGCCCCTATCACGGCAACTATGGCTACACCTTC.